This entry features one T cell receptor (beta chain) sequence. This entry belongs to a study of blood T cell repertoires in COVID-19. V lost 3 bases to trimming and J lost 0 bases, with 9 bases between them. The germline CDR1 and CDR2 sequences are MNHNS and SASEGT. This CDR3 has 15 amino acids. Data came from immunoSEQ multiplex PCR; TCRdb stores just in-frame clones and leaves some out. This sample carries a few hundred thousand clones, 65% to 90% of them seen once, and the ten largest clones take 7.2%. Sequencing was done on a sample of peripheral blood. The chain couples TRBV6-1 to TRBJ1-3, with D maybe TRBD1 (6 bases). The clonotype originates from a human donor in a cohort sampled during active COVID-19. In DNA, the CDR3 is TGTGCCAGCAGTGAGTGGACAGACTCTGGAAACACCATATATTTT. As protein: CASSEWTDSGNTIYF.